This T cell receptor (beta chain) was retrieved from a study of blood T cell repertoires in COVID-19. Study context: Researchers got acute and convalescent COVID-19 samples from the United States, Italy and Spain. Sample material is recorded as cDNA or gDNA derived from T cells, B-cell-depleted T cells, or PBMCs.

There are 16 residues in the CDR3. V was cut by 5 bases and J by 2 bases, with 20 bases left in between. The germline V gene encodes CDR1 SGHNT and CDR2 YYREEE (reference sequence). Original handling: Quantification of nucleated cells was approximated via reference gene primer amplification. TCRdb's copy holds only in-frame clones and misses some; the assay was immunoSEQ multiplex PCR. For V, J and clone size, that table is used; D and trimming come from the DNA. Here the sample spans roughly 170,000 clones, approximately 85% being singletons. The sample was peripheral blood. The rearrangement uses TRBV5-4 and TRBJ2-7, with D possibly being TRBD1 (6 bases). The receptor's source is a man aged 60-69 years who had recovered from COVID-19. The chain's CDR3 is CASSTPQGLSPYEQYF. CDR3 nucleotide sequence: TGTGCCAGCAGTACTCCACAGGGCCTATCCCCCTACGAGCAGTACTTC.